The sequence of this T cell receptor beta chain was determined in a study of Graves' ophthalmopathy and Graves' hyperthyroidism. Researchers took RNA transcripts and amplified TCR beta CDR3 regions from them. First-round RT-PCR employed HTBI primers, with a second-round multiplex PCR after it. TCRdb processed the multiplex PCR reads anew with MiXCR; each CDR3 protein has one entry. The sample shows a few hundred thousand distinct CDR3 sequences, less than 20% of them seen only once. The V end was cut by 1 base, the J end by 0 bases, with 14 bases between. Germline assignment: CDR1 SGHRS and CDR2 YFSETQ. The CDR3 is 16 residues long. A few counts support this clonotype. The antigen is not known. By definition, stable hyperthyroidism involved no ophthalmopathy within 18 months of follow-up. Hyperthyroidism patients, aged 18 to 65, were newly diagnosed, under 2 months' duration. Broader study findings: With 70.59% sensitivity and about 78% specificity, the model predicted ophthalmopathy progression. Most thyroid clonotypes expanded beyond 0.001 frequency were also found in blood.

This sequence was found in a woman under 30 with stable Graves' hyperthyroidism. The genes are TRBV5-1 and TRBJ2-7; D possibly corresponds to TRBD1 (5 bases). Sequencing was done on a sample of peripheral blood. CDR3 region: CASSLSMSQASYEQYF. The CDR3 DNA follows: TGCGCCAGCAGCTTGAGTATGTCACAGGCCTCCTACGAGCAGTACTTC.